Listed here are 7 T cell receptor beta chains from one sample, sequenced in a study of T cell responses to AZD1222 COVID-19 vaccine. The repertoire was sequenced with immunoSEQ multiplex PCR; TCRdb's copy has only in-frame clones and lacks some. The data hold around 160,000 clones, with around 94% observed a single time. Sequencing was performed on peripheral blood, taken on day 0 of AZD1222 vaccination. Receptors originate from an adult in good health.

This sequence joins TRBV29-1 and TRBJ2-1; D may match TRBD1 or TRBD2 (6 bases each). CDR1 and CDR2 from the germline V gene are SQVTM and ANQGSEA. The ends were cut back, 6 bases at V and 4 bases at J, with 19 bases in the middle. CDR3 size: 15 residues. The CDR3 protein is CSVHNRDFSYNEQFF. Here the CDR3 DNA reads TGCAGCGTCCACAACAGGGACTTCTCTTACAATGAGCAGTTCTTC.

The chain uses TRBV5-1 and TRBJ2-3; 9 nucleotides align to TRBD2. The CDR3 sequence is 15 residues long. J was trimmed by 1 base and V by 4 bases; bases with no gene match: 4. In germline, CDR1 is SGHRS, CDR2 YFSETQ. CDR3 nucleotides: TGCGCCAGCAGCGTTAGCGGGAGCGGCACAGATACGCAGTATTTT. Amino acids: CASSVSGSGTDTQYF.

The rearrangement joins TRBV5-1 to TRBJ2-2, with unresolved D. The germline V gene encodes CDR1 SGHRS and CDR2 YFSETQ. V gave up 2 bases and J gave up 0 bases, with 11 bases separating them. The CDR3 is 16 amino acids. Written as DNA, the CDR3 is TGCGCCAGCAGCTTAATCGGCGGTACGAACACCGGGGAGCTGTTTTTT. It yields the protein CASSLIGGTNTGELFF.

The rearrangement links TRBV28 to TRBJ1-6; perhaps TRBD1 as D (5 bases). Between the trimmed V and J ends, which lost 8 bases and 7 bases, there was a span of 15 bases. The CDR3 has 14 amino acids. CDR1 and CDR2 (germline): MDHEN, SYDVKM. The CDR3 sequence: CASDPSQGNSPLHF. The CDR3 DNA reads as TGTGCCAGCGATCCGTCGCAGGGAAATTCACCCCTCCACTTT.

This chain connects TRBV18 to TRBJ2-7, with a weak D call TRBD2 (5 bases). The CDR3 extends over 14 amino acids. Deletions cut 2 bases from V and 2 bases from J, with 10 bases between. Germline V gene sequence: CDR1 KGHSH, CDR2 LQKENI. The CDR3 DNA sequence: TGTGCCAGCTCACCATCTGTCGGGACCTACGAGCAGTACTTC. It codes for CASSPSVGTYEQYF.

The CDR3 nucleotides are TGTGCCAGCAGTTCCCCCACTCTAAGCGGGAACTACGAGCAGTACTTC. This translates into CASSSPTLSGNYEQYF. The V and J genes are TRBV28 and TRBJ2-7; 7 nucleotides match TRBD2. The V segment lost 4 bases and the J segment 3 bases; nucleotides outside the gene matches: 12. Germline values: CDR1 MDHEN, CDR2 SYDVKM. This CDR3 has 16 residues.

The chain is built from TRBV7-9 and TRBJ1-1, with TRBD1 identical over 10 bases. The length of the CDR3 is 15 residues. After removal of 4 bases from V and 4 bases from J, the junction contained 6 bases not matched to a gene. CDR1 and CDR2 from the germline V gene are SEHNR and FQNEAQ (reference sequence). CDR3 residues: CASSSGQGKFTEAFF. CDR3 coding DNA: TGTGCCAGCAGCTCGGGACAGGGGAAATTCACTGAAGCTTTCTTT.